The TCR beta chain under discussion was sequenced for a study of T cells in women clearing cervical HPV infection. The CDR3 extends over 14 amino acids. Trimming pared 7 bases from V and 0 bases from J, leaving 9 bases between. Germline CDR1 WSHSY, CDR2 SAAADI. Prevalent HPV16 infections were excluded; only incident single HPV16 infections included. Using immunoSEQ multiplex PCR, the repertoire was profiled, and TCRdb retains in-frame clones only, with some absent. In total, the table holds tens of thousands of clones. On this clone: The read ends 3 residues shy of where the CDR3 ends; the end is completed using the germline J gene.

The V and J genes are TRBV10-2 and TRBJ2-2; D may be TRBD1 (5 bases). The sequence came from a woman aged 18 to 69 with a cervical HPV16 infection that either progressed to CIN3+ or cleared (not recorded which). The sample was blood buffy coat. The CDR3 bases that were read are TGCGCCAGCACCCAGGGCGCGAACACCGGGGAG. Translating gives CASTQGANTGE. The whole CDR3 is CASTQGANTGELFF.